This TCR beta chain was documented in a study of CD8 T cells in Susac syndrome. Random hexamers served to reverse transcribe roughly 0.45 to 1 ug RNA. TCRdb processed the immunoSEQ multiplex PCR reads anew with MiXCR; each CDR3 protein has one entry. The table shows some 200,000 distinct CDR3 sequences, with about 90% occurring only once. The CDR3 spans 13 residues. The V end lost 2 bases, the J end lost 3 bases, and 8 bases lay between the germline ends. In germline, CDR1 is SGHTA, CDR2 FQGNSA. Study-level findings and limits: The study recognized that the number of individuals in its TCR sequencing and HLA analysis was relatively small.

TEMRA cells were FACS-enriched and CD8+ and CD4+ T cells negatively isolated. About this clonotype itself: Its antigen is unknown.

This receptor was taken from a human donor with multiple sclerosis. V is TRBV7-2 and J is TRBJ2-7; the D gene is possibly TRBD2 (5 bases). The sample consisted of CD8+ T cells from PBMCs. CDR3 loop: CASSLRENYEQYF. CDR3 sequence (DNA): TGTGCCAGCAGCTTACGGGAAAACTACGAGCAGTACTTC.